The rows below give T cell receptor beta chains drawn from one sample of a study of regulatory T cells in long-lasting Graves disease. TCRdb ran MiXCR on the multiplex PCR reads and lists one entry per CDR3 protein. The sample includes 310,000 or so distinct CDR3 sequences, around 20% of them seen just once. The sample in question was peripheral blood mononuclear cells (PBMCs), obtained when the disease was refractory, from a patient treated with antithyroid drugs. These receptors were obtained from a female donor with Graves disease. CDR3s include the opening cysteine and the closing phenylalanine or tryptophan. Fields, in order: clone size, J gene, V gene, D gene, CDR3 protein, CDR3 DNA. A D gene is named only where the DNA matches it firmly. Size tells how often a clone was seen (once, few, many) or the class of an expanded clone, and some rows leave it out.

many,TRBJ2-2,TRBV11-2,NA,CASSLVGGLGGRTGELFF,TGTGCCAGCAGCTTAGTCGGGGGTCTAGGTGGAAGGACCGGGGAGCTGTTTTTT
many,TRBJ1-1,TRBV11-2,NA,CASTYPGVNTEAFF,TGTGCCAGCACCTACCCGGGGGTGAACACTGAAGCTTTCTTT
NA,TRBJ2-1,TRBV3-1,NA,CASSQELGGTSYNEQFF,TGTGCCAGCAGCCAAGAATTAGGTGGGACCTCATACAATGAGCAGTTCTTC
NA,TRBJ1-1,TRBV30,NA,CAWSVLGRGLGTEAFF,TGTGCCTGGAGTGTACTAGGTCGGGGGCTTGGCACTGAAGCTTTCTTT
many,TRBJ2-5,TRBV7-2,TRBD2,CASSRVGSSGRETQYF,TGTGCCAGCAGTCGCGTCGGGTCTAGCGGACGAGAGACCCAGTACTTC
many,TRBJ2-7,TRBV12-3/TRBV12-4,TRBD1,CASSLGQGRSYEQYF,TGTGCCAGCAGTCTGGGACAGGGGCGCTCCTACGAGCAGTACTTC
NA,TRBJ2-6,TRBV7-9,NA,CASSGRTAAGANVLTF,TGTGCCAGCAGCGGGAGGACGGCGGCGGGGGCCAACGTCCTGACTTTC
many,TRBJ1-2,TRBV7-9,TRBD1,CASSPRTGPFYGYTF,TGTGCCAGCAGCCCCCGGACAGGCCCCTTCTATGGCTACACCTTC
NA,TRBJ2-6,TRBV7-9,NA,CASSLWTSPGANVLTF,TGTGCCAGCAGCCTATGGACAAGTCCCGGGGCCAACGTCCTGACTTTC
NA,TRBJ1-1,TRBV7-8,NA,CASRRTGYTEAFF,TGTGCCAGCAGGCGTACAGGGTATACTGAAGCTTTCTTT
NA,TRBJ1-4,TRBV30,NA,CAWNEDLLNLEKLFF,TGTGCCTGGAACGAGGACCTGCTCAACCTCGAAAAACTGTTTTTT
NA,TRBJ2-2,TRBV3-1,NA,CASSLKGSAGELFF,TGTGCCAGCAGCCTAAAGGGTTCCGCCGGGGAGCTGTTTTTT
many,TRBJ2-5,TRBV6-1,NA,CASTKGGFGSETQYF,TGTGCCAGCACCAAGGGGGGTTTCGGCTCGGAGACCCAGTACTTC
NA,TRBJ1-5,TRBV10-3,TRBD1,CATQDRDDQPQHF,TGTGCCACCCAAGACAGGGATGATCAGCCCCAGCATTTT
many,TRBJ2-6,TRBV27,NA,CASSSYREPGANVLTF,TGTGCCAGCAGTTCCTACAGGGAACCTGGGGCCAACGTCCTGACTTTC
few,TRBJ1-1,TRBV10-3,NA,CAISEGANTEAFF,TGTGCCATCAGTGAAGGCGCGAACACTGAAGCTTTCTTT
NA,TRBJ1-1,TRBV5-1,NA,CASSLNRRDHEAFF,TGCGCCAGCAGCTTAAATCGCAGGGATCATGAAGCTTTCTTT
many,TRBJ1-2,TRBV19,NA,CASSIGGGRNYGYTF,TGTGCCAGTAGTATAGGGGGGGGACGGAACTATGGCTACACCTTC
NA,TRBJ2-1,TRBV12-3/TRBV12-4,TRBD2,CASSPRTSGSGVEQFF,TGTGCCAGCAGTCCCCGGACTAGCGGGAGTGGGGTTGAGCAGTTCTTC
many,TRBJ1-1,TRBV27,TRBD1,CASSSHDRDTEAFF,TGTGCCAGCAGTTCCCACGACAGGGACACTGAAGCTTTCTTT
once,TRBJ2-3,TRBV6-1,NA,CASTPCGAVHWGTDTQYF,TGTGCCAGCACCCCATGCGGGGCGGTTCACTGGGGCACAGATACGCAGTATTTT
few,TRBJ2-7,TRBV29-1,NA,CSVEGSVRGGSYEQYF,TGCAGCGTTGAAGGATCGGTCAGGGGGGGCTCCTACGAGCAGTACTTC
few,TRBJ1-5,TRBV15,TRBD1,CATSRDRRTGGLQPQHF,TGTGCCACCAGCAGAGATCGTAGGACAGGGGGCCTTCAGCCCCAGCATTTT
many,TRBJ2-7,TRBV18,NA,CASSLPDGYEQYF,TGTGCCAGCTCACTACCGGACGGCTACGAGCAGTACTTC
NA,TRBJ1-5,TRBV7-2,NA,CASSLASGGNQPQHF,TGTGCCAGCAGCTTAGCGAGTGGGGGCAATCAGCCCCAGCATTTT
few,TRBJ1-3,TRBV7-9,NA,CASSLPETAGNTIYF,TGTGCCAGCAGCTTGCCGGAGACGGCTGGAAACACCATATATTTT
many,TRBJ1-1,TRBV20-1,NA,CSASLRRGTEAFF,TGCAGTGCTAGCTTAAGGCGGGGCACTGAAGCTTTCTTT
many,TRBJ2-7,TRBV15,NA,CATSRDLQSQGEQYF,TGTGCCACCAGCAGAGATCTCCAGAGCCAGGGCGAGCAGTACTTC
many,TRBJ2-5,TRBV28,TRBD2,CASSPPAGGQETQYF,TGTGCCAGCAGTCCCCCCGCGGGGGGACAAGAGACCCAGTACTTC
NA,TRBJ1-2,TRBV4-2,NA,CASSPEQGNYGYTF,TGTGCCAGCAGCCCAGAACAGGGTAACTATGGCTACACCTTC
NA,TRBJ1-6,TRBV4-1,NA,CASSQPLSGANSPLHF,TGCGCCAGCAGCCAACCACTGTCAGGGGCAAATTCACCCCTCCACTTT
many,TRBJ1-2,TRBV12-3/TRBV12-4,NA,CASSTVGGSRGYTF,TGTGCCAGCAGCACTGTGGGGGGCTCTCGGGGCTACACCTTC
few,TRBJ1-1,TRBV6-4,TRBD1,CASSDTDRGTEAFF,TGTGCCAGCAGTGACACCGACAGGGGCACTGAAGCTTTCTTT
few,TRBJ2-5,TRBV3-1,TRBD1,CASSQDGRGQGAETQYF,TGTGCCAGCAGCCAAGATGGGCGCGGACAGGGGGCAGAGACCCAGTACTTC
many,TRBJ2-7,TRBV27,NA,CASSLRQGGGYEQYF,TGTGCCAGCAGTTTACGACAGGGAGGTGGCTACGAGCAGTACTTC
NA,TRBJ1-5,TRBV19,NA,CASSMVGEGYINQPQHF,TGTGCCAGTAGTATGGTCGGGGAGGGTTATATCAATCAGCCCCAGCATTTT
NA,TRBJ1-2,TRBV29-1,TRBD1,CSVDKQGGYGYTF,TGCAGCGTTGATAAGCAGGGGGGATATGGCTACACCTTC
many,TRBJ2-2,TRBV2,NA,CASGQSPTGELFF,TGTGCCAGCGGACAGTCTCCCACCGGGGAGCTGTTTTTT
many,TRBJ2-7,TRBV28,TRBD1,CASSFPGQGAYEQYF,TGTGCCAGCAGTTTTCCGGGACAGGGAGCCTACGAGCAGTACTTC
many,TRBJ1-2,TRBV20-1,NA,CSASNQLGSYGYTF,TGCAGTGCCTCCAACCAGCTGGGCTCCTATGGCTACACCTTC
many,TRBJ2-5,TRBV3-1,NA,CASSHRVDGTQYF,TGTGCCAGCAGCCACCGTGTGGACGGGACCCAGTACTTC
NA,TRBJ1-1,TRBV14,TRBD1,CASSPQGAFTEAFF,TGTGCCAGCAGCCCACAGGGGGCGTTCACTGAAGCTTTCTTT
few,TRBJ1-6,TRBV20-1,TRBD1,CSAVRDRDNSPLHF,TGCAGTGCTGTCCGGGACAGAGATAATTCACCCCTCCACTTT
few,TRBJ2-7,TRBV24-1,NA,CATSGAPSYEQYF,TGTGCCACCAGTGGTGCCCCGTCCTACGAGCAGTACTTC
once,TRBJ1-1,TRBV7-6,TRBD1,CASSPTTGGTEAFF,TGTGCCAGCAGCCCTACGACAGGGGGCACTGAAGCTTTCTTT
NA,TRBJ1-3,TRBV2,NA,CASSDNPFSGNTIYF,TGTGCCAGCAGTGACAACCCGTTCTCTGGAAACACCATATATTTT
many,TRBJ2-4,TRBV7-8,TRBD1,CASSPRDSLAKNIQYF,TGTGCCAGCAGCCCCAGGGACAGCCTAGCCAAAAACATTCAGTACTTC
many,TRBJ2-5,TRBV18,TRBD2,CASSPYLGGQETQYF,TGTGCCAGCTCACCTTATCTCGGGGGGCAAGAGACCCAGTACTTC
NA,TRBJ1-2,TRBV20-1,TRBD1,CSASLGQASYGYTF,TGCAGTGCAAGCCTGGGACAGGCAAGCTATGGCTACACCTTC
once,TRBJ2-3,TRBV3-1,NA,CASSQDLASDTQYF,TGTGCCAGCAGCCAAGATTTAGCGTCAGATACGCAGTATTTT
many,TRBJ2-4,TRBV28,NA,CASSRGYRRGIQYF,TGTGCCAGCTCCCGTGGATACCGTAGAGGGATTCAGTACTTC